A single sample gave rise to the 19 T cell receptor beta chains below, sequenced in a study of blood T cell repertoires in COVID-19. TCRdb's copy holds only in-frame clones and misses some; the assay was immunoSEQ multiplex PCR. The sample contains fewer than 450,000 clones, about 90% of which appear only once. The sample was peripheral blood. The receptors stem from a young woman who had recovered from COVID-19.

The CDR3 region has the DNA TGCGCCAGCAGCCACCCTTTCGGACGGATAAAACTAGACTATGGCTACACCTTC. It translates to CASSHPFGRIKLDYGYTF. V is TRBV4-1 and J is TRBJ1-2; D not resolved. The CDR3 runs 18 residues. The V end lost 3 bases, the J end lost 3 bases, and 23 bases lay between the germline ends. Germline CDR1 and CDR2: MGHRA and YSYEKL.

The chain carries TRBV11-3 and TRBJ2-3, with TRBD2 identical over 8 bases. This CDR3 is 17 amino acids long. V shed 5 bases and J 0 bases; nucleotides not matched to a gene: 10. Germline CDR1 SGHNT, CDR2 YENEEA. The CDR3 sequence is CASSPTSGSPSTDTQYF. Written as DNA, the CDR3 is TGTGCCAGCAGCCCAACTAGCGGAAGCCCTAGCACAGATACGCAGTATTTT.

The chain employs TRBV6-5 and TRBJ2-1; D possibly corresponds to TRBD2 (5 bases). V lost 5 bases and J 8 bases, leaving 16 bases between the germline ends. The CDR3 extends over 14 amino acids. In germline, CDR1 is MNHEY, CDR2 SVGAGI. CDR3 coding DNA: TGTGCCAGCAGTAACTACGGACTGAGCGATGAGCAGTTCTTC. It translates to CASSNYGLSDEQFF.

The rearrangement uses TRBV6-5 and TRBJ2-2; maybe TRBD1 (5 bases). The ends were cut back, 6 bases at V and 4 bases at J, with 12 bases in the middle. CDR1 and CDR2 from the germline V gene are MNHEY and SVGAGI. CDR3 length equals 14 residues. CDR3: CASRASGSTGELFF. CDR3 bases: TGTGCCAGCAGGGCGTCAGGGTCCACCGGGGAGCTGTTTTTT.

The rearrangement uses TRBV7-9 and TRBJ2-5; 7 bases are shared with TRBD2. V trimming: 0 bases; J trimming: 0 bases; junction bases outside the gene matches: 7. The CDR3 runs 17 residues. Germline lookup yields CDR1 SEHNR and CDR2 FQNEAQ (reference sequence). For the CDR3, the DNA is TGTGCCAGCAGCTTAGCGGGGGGGACCCCGTACCAAGAGACCCAGTACTTC. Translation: CASSLAGGTPYQETQYF. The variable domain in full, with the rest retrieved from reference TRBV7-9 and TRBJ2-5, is DTGVSQNPRHKITKRGQNVTFRCDPISEHNRLYWYRQTLGQGPEFLTYFQNEAQLEKSRLLSDRFSAERPKGSFSTLEIQRTEQGDSAMYLCASSLAGGTPYQETQYFGPGTRLLVL.

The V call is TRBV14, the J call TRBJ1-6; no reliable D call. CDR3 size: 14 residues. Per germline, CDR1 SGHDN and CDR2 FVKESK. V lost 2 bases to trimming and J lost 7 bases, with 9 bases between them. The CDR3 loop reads CASSQTTSNSPLHF. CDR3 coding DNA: TGTGCCAGCAGCCAAACAACATCAAATTCACCCCTCCACTTT.

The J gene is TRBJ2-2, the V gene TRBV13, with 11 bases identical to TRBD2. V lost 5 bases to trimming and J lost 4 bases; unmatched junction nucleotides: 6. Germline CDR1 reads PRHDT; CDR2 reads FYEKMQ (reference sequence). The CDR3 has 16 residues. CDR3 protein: CASSQGLADFTGELFF. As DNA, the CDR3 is TGTGCCAGCAGCCAGGGACTAGCGGATTTCACCGGGGAGCTGTTTTTT.

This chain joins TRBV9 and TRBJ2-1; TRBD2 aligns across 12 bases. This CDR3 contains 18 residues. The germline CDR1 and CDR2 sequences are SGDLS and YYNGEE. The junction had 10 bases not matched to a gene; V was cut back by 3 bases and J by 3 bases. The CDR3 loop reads CASSERGTSGPRYNEQFF. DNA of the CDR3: TGTGCCAGCAGCGAGAGGGGGACTAGCGGGCCCCGCTACAATGAGCAGTTCTTC.

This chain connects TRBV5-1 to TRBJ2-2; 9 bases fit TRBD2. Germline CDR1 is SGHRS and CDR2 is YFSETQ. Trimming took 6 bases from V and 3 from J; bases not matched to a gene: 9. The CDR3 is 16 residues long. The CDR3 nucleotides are TGCGCCAGCAACGTATTAGCGGGAGCGGACACCGGGGAGCTGTTTTTT. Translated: CASNVLAGADTGELFF.

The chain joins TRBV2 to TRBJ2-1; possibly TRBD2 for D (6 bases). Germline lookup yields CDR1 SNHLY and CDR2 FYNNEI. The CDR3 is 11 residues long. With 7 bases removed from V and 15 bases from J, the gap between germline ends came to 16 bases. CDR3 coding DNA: TGTGCCAGCAATCGGGACTTCGTTGCGTTCTTC. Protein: CASNRDFVAFF.

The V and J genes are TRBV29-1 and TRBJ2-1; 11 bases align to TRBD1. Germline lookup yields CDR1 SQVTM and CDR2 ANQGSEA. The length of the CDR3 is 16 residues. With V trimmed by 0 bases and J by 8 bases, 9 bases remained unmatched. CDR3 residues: CSVEDPRTGGAYEQFF. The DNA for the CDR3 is TGCAGCGTTGAAGATCCGCGGACAGGGGGCGCCTATGAGCAGTTCTTC.

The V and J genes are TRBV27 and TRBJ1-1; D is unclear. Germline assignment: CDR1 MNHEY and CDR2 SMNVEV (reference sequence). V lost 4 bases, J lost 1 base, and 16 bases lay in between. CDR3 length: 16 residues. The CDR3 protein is CASSSVTVRGNTEAFF. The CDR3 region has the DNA TGTGCCAGCAGTTCGGTGACGGTACGGGGGAACACTGAAGCTTTCTTT.

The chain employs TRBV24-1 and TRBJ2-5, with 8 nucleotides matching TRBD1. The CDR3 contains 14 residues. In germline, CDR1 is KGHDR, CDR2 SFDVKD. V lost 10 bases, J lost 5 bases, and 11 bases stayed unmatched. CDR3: CATRDRGLSETQYF. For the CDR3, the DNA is TGTGCCACTAGAGACAGGGGCTTATCGGAGACCCAGTACTTC.

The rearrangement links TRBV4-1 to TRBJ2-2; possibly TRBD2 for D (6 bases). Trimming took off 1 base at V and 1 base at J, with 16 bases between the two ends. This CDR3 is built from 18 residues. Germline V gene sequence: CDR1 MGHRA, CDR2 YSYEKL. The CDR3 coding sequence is TGCGCCAGCAGCCAAGTACCGAGACTAGATTTGAACACCGGGGAGCTGTTTTTT. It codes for CASSQVPRLDLNTGELFF.

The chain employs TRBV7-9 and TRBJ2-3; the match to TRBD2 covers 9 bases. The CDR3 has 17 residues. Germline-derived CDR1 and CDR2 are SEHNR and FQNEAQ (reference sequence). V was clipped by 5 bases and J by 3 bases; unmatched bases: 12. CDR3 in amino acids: CASSLGEVAGETDTQYF. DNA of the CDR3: TGTGCCAGCAGCCTCGGAGAGGTAGCGGGGGAAACAGATACGCAGTATTTT. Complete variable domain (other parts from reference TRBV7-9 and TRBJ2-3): DTGVSQNPRHKITKRGQNVTFRCDPISEHNRLYWYRQTLGQGPEFLTYFQNEAQLEKSRLLSDRFSAERPKGSFSTLEIQRTEQGDSAMYLCASSLGEVAGETDTQYFGPGTRLTVL.

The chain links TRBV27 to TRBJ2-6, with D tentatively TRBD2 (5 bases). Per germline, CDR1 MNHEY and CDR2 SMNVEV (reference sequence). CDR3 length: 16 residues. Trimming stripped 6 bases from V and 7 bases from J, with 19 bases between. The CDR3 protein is CASRPGSGSGANVLTF. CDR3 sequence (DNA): TGTGCCAGCAGACCCGGAAGCGGATCCGGAGCCAACGTCCTGACTTTC. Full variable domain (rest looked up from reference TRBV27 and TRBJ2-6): EAQVTQNPRYLITVTGKKLTVTCSQNMNHEYMSWYRQDPGLGLRQIYYSMNVEVTDKGDVPEGYKVSRKEKRNFPLILESPSPNQTSLYFCASRPGSGSGANVLTFGAGSRLTVL.

The CDR3 protein is CASSLSHSDRAPLHF. CDR3 in DNA: TGTGCCAGCAGCCTATCACACAGCGACAGAGCGCCCCTCCACTTT. V usage is TRBV6-5 and J usage is TRBJ1-6, with D possibly matching TRBD1 (5 bases). Germline CDR1 and CDR2: MNHEY and SVGAGI. The CDR3 spans 15 residues. V lost 6 bases and J lost 13, with 22 bases in between.

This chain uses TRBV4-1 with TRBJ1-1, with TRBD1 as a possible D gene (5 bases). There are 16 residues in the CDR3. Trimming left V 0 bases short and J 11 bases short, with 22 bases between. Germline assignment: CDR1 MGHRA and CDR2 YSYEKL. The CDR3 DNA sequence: TGCGCCAGCAGCCAAGATATGGGCACAGTCAACAGGCGGGCTTTCTTT. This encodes CASSQDMGTVNRRAFF.

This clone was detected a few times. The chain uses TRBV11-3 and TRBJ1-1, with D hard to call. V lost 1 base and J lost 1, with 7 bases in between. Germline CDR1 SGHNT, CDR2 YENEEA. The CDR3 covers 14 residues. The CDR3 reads CASSLGNRNTEAFF. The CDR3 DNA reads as TGTGCCAGCAGCTTAGGGAACAGGAACACTGAAGCTTTCTTT.